This T cell receptor (beta chain) was captured by sequencing in a study of control samples from healthy donors and cancer patients. Some clones are missing from TCRdb's copy, which holds only in-frame ones; the method was immunoSEQ multiplex PCR. The sample has 110,000 to 150,000 clones, less than 95% seen once. The V and J ends lost 0 bases and 0 bases, in that order; junction bases with no gene match: 2. This CDR3 contains 16 residues. Germline assignment: CDR1 LNHDA and CDR2 SQIVND (reference sequence). This sequence originates from a man in his late teens or twenties in good health. Material: blood. This chain uses TRBV19 with TRBJ2-1; TRBD2 aligns across 7 bases. Written as DNA, the CDR3 is TGTGCCAGTAGTATAGATAGCGGGTACTCCTACAATGAGCAGTTCTTC. Its translation is CASSIDSGYSYNEQFF.